Shown below are 5 T cell receptor beta chains from a single sample sequenced in a study of blood T cell repertoires in COVID-19. Here immunoSEQ multiplex PCR was the method, and the copy in TCRdb shows in-frame clones only, minus some. The repertoire includes under 350,000 clones, around 90% of them detected once, and 1.3% sits in the top ten. The sequencing input was peripheral blood. The receptors here all came from a man aged 70-80 years with acute or convalescent COVID-19.

V is TRBV10-3 and J is TRBJ2-1; D not resolved. The CDR3 is 11 amino acids. Trimming left V 0 bases short and J 8 bases short, with 2 bases between. Germline CDR1 ENHRY, CDR2 SYGVKD. The DNA of the CDR3 is TGTGCCATCAGTGAGTCCGATGAGCAGTTCTTC. The encoded protein is CAISESDEQFF.

This clone occurred a few times. Other nucleotide sequences in the sample specify the same CDR3. This sequence joins TRBV7-2 and TRBJ2-2; weak D call: TRBD1 (6 bases). The CDR3 spans 15 residues. CDR1 is SGHTA, CDR2 FQGNSA, per germline. Between the trimmed V and J ends, which lost 2 bases and 6 bases, there was a span of 13 bases. In DNA, the CDR3 is TGTGCCAGCAGCTTATCCAGGGGAAGAGCCGGGGAGCTGTTTTTT. Protein product: CASSLSRGRAGELFF.

J is TRBJ1-1 and V is TRBV3-1 (or the pseudogene TRBV3-2); D is perhaps TRBD1 (5 bases). V dropped 7 bases and J dropped 6 bases, with 21 bases sitting between them. The CDR3 runs 15 residues. Germline CDR1 reads LGHDT; CDR2 reads YNNKEL (reference sequence). CDR3 bases: TGTGCCAGCACCAACCTGCCCGGGGGGACCGCTGAAGCTTTCTTT. It encodes CASTNLPGGTAEAFF.

This chain joins TRBV5-1 and TRBJ1-6, with 11 bases fitting TRBD1. The CDR3 contains 16 residues. V trimming: 4 bases; J trimming: 7 bases; junction bases outside the gene matches: 7. CDR1 is SGHRS and CDR2 is YFSETQ in the germline V gene. This CDR3 reads CASSRGQGVENSPLHF. The CDR3 DNA follows: TGCGCCAGCAGCAGGGGACAGGGGGTTGAAAATTCACCCCTCCACTTT.

The CDR3 bases are TGTGCCAGCAGCGCTGGAGCGGTTATACAACAAGAGACCCAGTACTTC. It is translated as CASSAGAVIQQETQYF. The chain recombines TRBV5-8 with TRBJ2-5, with D tentatively TRBD2 (5 bases). This CDR3 is built from 16 residues. CDR1 is SGHTS and CDR2 is YDEGEE in the germline V gene. Trimming removed 4 bases from V and 2 bases from J, with 18 bases in between.